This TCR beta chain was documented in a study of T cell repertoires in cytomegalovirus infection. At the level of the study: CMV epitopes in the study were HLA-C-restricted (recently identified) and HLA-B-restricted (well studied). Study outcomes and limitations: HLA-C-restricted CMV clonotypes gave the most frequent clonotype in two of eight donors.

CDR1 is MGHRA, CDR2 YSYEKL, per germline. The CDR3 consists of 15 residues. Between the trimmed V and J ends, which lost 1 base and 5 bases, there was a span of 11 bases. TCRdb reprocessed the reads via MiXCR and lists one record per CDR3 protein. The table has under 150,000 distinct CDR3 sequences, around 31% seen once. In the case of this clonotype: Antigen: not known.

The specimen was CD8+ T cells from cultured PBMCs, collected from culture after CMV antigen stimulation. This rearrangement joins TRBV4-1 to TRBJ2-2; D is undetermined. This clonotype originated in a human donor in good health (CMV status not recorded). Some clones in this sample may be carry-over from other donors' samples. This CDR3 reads CASSQVTLGTGELFF. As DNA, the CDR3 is TGCGCCAGCAGCCAAGTAACTTTAGGGACCGGGGAGCTGTTTTTT.